Following are 10 T cell receptor beta chains from one sample sequenced in a study of T cell changes during pregnancy in multiple sclerosis. Produced via immunoSEQ multiplex PCR; TCRdb's table is partial and in-frame only. This table holds tens of thousands of clones, around 93% found once. Here the sequenced sample was peripheral blood, taken after pregnancy. Source of these receptors: a female donor with multiple sclerosis, enrolled in a pregnancy study.

This sequence joins TRBV13 and TRBJ2-1, with TRBD2 matching 8 bases. The CDR3 has 16 residues. J was trimmed by 5 bases and V by 6 bases; bases with no gene match: 12. Looked up from germline, CDR1 is PRHDT and CDR2 is FYEKMQ (reference sequence). CDR3 sequence: CASRSALSGIHNEQFF. Here the CDR3 DNA reads TGTGCCAGCAGGTCCGCCCTTAGCGGGATTCACAATGAGCAGTTCTTC.

This rearrangement joins TRBV28 to TRBJ2-3, with TRBD2 matching 12 bases. Germline loops: CDR1 MDHEN, CDR2 SYDVKM. This CDR3 region has 17 residues. V shed 5 bases and J 4 bases; nucleotides not matched to a gene: 10. The CDR3 nucleotides are TGTGCCAGCAGTACTTTGACGACTAGCGGGAGTTCAGATACGCAGTATTTT. Translating gives CASSTLTTSGSSDTQYF.

The genes are TRBV5-4 and TRBJ2-3; D remains unclear. There are 12 residues in the CDR3. Between the trimmed V and J ends, which lost 2 bases and 4 bases, there was a span of 5 bases. Germline CDR1 and CDR2: SGHNT and YYREEE (reference sequence). The CDR3 DNA follows: TGTGCCAGCAGCTTCTCCTCAGATACGCAGTATTTT. Encoded protein: CASSFSSDTQYF.

The CDR3 DNA reads TGTGCCAGCAGCTTACATGGGACAGGGGAGTACGAGCAGTACTTC. Protein product: CASSLHGTGEYEQYF. This rearrangement joins TRBV5-4 to TRBJ2-7; 10 nucleotides line up with TRBD1. The CDR3 has 15 amino acids. With V trimmed by 2 bases and J by 4 bases, 6 bases remained unmatched. The germline V gene has CDR1 SGHNT and CDR2 YYREEE (reference sequence). Based on the CDR3 plus reference TRBV5-4 and TRBJ2-7, the full variable domain is ETGVTQSPTHLIKTRGQQVTLRCSSQSGHNTVSWYQQALGQGPQFIFQYYREEENGRGNFPPRFSGLQFPNYSSELNVNALELDDSALYLCASSLHGTGEYEQYFGPGTRLTVT.

The rearrangement links TRBV9 to TRBJ2-2, with TRBD2 matching 12 bases. V dropped 4 bases and J dropped 2; count of bases not matched to a gene: 3. Germline V gives CDR1 SGDLS, CDR2 YYNGEE. The CDR3 extends over 16 amino acids. The CDR3 loop is CASSILAGGNTGELFF. The CDR3 nucleotides read TGTGCCAGCAGCATACTAGCGGGAGGTAACACCGGGGAGCTGTTTTTT.

The chain links TRBV7-9 to TRBJ1-4; unclear D gene. Trimming removed 4 bases at V and 0 bases at J, with 9 bases between. From germline, CDR1 is SEHNR and CDR2 FQNEAQ (reference sequence). The CDR3 has 15 amino acids. CDR3 sequence (DNA): TGTGCCAGCAGCTCGAAGGGAGCAACTAATGAAAAACTGTTTTTT. Protein sequence: CASSSKGATNEKLFF. The full variable domain, rest sourced from reference TRBV7-9 and TRBJ1-4, is DTGVSQNPRHKITKRGQNVTFRCDPISEHNRLYWYRQTLGQGPEFLTYFQNEAQLEKSRLLSDRFSAERPKGSFSTLEIQRTEQGDSAMYLCASSSKGATNEKLFFGSGTQLSVL.

This chain uses TRBV7-9 with TRBJ2-7; possible D gene TRBD2, 6 bases. This CDR3 is built from 15 residues. Deletions cut 5 bases from V and 2 bases from J, with 16 bases between. CDR1 and CDR2 (germline): SEHNR, FQNEAQ (reference sequence). CDR3 region: CASSRGSGGTYEQYF. For the CDR3, the DNA is TGTGCCAGCAGCCGCGGATCCGGCGGGACCTACGAGCAGTACTTC.

The V gene is TRBV28, the J gene TRBJ2-7; D possibly corresponds to TRBD2 (5 bases). Germline lookup yields CDR1 MDHEN and CDR2 SYDVKM. This CDR3 has 12 amino acids. Trimming cost V 4 bases and J 3 bases, with 7 bases left between them. The CDR3 spells CASSSGLYEQYF. Here the CDR3 DNA reads TGTGCCAGCAGTTCCGGACTCTACGAGCAGTACTTC. Filled out from reference TRBV28 and TRBJ2-7, the complete variable domain reads DVKVTQSSRYLVKRTGEKVFLECVQDMDHENMFWYRQDPGLGLRLIYFSYDVKMKEKGDIPEGYSVSREKKERFSLILESASTNQTSMYLCASSSGLYEQYFGPGTRLTVT.

CDR3 nucleotide sequence: TGTGCCAGCAGTTCCTCACAGGGAACAAACTCTGGAAACACCATATATTTT. Residues: CASSSSQGTNSGNTIYF. V gene TRBV12-1 combines with J gene TRBJ1-3; the D segment call TRBD1 is taken from the table without a DNA check. TRBV12-1 is a documented pseudogene. CDR3 length equals 17 residues.

In its sample, this clone was seen once. The chain uses TRBV12-5 and TRBJ2-1; maybe TRBD2 (6 bases). Trimming shortened V by 1 base and J by 6 bases, and 13 bases separated the two germline ends. The CDR3 has 15 residues. Germline loops: CDR1 LGHNT, CDR2 FRNRAP. The CDR3 DNA follows: TGTGCTAGTGGTTTGGGGGTAGCGGAGACCAATGAGCAGTTCTTC. Protein: CASGLGVAETNEQFF.